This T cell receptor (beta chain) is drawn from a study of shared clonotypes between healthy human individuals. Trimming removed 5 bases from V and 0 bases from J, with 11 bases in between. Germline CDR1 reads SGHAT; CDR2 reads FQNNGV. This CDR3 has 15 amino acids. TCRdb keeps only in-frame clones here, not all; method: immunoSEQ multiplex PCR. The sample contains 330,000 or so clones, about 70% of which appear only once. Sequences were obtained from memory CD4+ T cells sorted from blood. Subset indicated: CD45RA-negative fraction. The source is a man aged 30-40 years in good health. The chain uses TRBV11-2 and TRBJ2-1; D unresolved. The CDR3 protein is CASSVWLSSYNEQFF. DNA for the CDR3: TGTGCCAGCAGCGTCTGGTTGAGCTCCTACAATGAGCAGTTCTTC.